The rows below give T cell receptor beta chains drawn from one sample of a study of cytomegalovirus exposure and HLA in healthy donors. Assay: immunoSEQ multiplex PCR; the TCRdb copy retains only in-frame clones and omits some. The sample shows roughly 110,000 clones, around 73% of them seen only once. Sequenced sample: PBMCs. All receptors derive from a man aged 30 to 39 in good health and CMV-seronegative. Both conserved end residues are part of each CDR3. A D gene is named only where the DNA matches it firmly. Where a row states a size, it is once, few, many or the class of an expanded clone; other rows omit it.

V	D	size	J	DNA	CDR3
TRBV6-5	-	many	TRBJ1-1	TGTGCCAGCACCACGGAGGGCGTGAACACTGAAGCTTTCTTT	CASTTEGVNTEAFF
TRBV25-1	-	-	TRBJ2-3	TGTGCCAGCTCGGCAGCTAGCGTAAAGGGCACAGATACGCAGTATTTT	CASSAASVKGTDTQYF
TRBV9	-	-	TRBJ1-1	TGTGCCAGCAGCGCGGGGGGGTTAAGGGACACTGAAGCTTTCTTT	CASSAGGLRDTEAFF
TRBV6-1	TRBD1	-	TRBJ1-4	TGTGCCAGCAACACAGGGGGCACTAATGAAAAACTGTTTTTT	CASNTGGTNEKLFF
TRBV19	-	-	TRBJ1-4	TGTGCCAGTAGTAGTCGCGGGAGTGCGGGCGAAAAACTGTTTTTT	CASSSRGSAGEKLFF
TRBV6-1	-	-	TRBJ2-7	TGTGCCAGCAGGAGAGATCCCCCTGCCTACGAGCAGTACTTC	CASRRDPPAYEQYF
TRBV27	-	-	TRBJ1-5	TGTGCCAGCAGGCAGGGGACGTATAGCAATCAGCCCCAGCATTTT	CASRQGTYSNQPQHF
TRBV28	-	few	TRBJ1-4	TGTGCCAGCAGCCAGGGTGGCCTAAATGAAAAACTGTTTTTT	CASSQGGLNEKLFF
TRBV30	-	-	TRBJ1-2	TGTGCCTGGAGTGTAACCAGGGGCTATGGCTACACCTTC	CAWSVTRGYGYTF
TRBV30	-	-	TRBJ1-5	TGTGCCTGGAGCCGCTCCTCCGACAGAGGCAATCAGCCCCAGCATTTT	CAWSRSSDRGNQPQHF
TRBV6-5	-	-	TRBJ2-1	TGTGCCAGCAGTTACACGGGGGTGGGTAACAATGAGCAGTTCTTC	CASSYTGVGNNEQFF
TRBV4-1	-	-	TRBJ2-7	TGCGCCAGCAGCCAAGAAGTTGAGCGCTACGCCTACGAGCAGTACTTC	CASSQEVERYAYEQYF
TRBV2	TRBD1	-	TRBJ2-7	TGTGCCAGCAACGAACAGGGGGGCTCCTACGAGCAGTACTTC	CASNEQGGSYEQYF
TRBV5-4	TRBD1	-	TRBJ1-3	TGTGCCAGCAGCCAAGACAGGGGACCTGGAAACACCATATATTTT	CASSQDRGPGNTIYF
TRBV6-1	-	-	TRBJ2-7	TGTGCCAGCAGTTTAGACAGGAACCCTTACTACGAGCAGTACTTC	CASSLDRNPYYEQYF
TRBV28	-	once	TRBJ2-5	TGTGCCAGCAGTCAGACCCGGGCAGGGAATAGGGCCCAGTACTTC	CASSQTRAGNRAQYF
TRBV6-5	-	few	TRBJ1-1	TGTGCCAGCAGGAGACAGCACACTGAAGCTTTCTTT	CASRRQHTEAFF
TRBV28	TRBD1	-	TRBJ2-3	TGTGCCAGCGGAACAGGGGCTGGGGCCACAGATACGCAGTATTTT	CASGTGAGATDTQYF
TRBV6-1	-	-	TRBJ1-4	TGTGCCAGCAGTGCTCCTGGGACTTATAATGAAAAACTGTTTTTT	CASSAPGTYNEKLFF
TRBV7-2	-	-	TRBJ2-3	TGTGCCAGCAGCTCTCAGACTAGACTTATATCAGATACGCAGTATTTT	CASSSQTRLISDTQYF
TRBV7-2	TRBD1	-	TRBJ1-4	TGTGCCAGCAGCTTAGCCCGCAGGGGGGACGAAAAACTGTTTTTT	CASSLARRGDEKLFF
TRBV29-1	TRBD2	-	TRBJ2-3	TGCAGCGTTGACAATAGCGGGACCTACACAGATACGCAGTATTTT	CSVDNSGTYTDTQYF
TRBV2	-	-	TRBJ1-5	TGTGCCAGCAGTGAATCTGGGCGGGGAAATCAGCCCCAGCATTTT	CASSESGRGNQPQHF
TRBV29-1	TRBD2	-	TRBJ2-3	TGCAGCGTGGGCACTAGCGGGACCGGGGATACGCAGTATTTT	CSVGTSGTGDTQYF
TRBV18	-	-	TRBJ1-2	TGTGCCAGCTCACCACCTGGGGCGTCAGATGGCTACACCTTC	CASSPPGASDGYTF
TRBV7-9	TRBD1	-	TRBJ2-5	TGTGCCAGCAGCTCCAATGACAGGGGGCTCCAAGAGACCCAGTACTTC	CASSSNDRGLQETQYF
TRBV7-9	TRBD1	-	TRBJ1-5	TGTGCCAGCAGCATCCACCGGGGGACAGGGGGGATCAGCAATCAGCCCCAGCATTTT	CASSIHRGTGGISNQPQHF